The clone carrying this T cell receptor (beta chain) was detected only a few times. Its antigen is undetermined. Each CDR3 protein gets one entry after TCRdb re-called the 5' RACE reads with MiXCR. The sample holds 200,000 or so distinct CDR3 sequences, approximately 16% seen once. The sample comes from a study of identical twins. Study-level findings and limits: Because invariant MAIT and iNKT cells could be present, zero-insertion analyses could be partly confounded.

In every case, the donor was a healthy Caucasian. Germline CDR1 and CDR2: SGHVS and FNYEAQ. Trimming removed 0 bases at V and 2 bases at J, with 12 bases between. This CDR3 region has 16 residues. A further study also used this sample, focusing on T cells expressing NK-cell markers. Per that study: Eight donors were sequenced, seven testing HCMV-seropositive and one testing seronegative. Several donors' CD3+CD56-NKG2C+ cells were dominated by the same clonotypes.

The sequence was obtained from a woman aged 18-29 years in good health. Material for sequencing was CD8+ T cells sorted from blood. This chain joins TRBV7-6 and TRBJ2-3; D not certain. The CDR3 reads CASSLATTDLTDTQYF. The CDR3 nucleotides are TGTGCCAGCAGCTTAGCCACTACAGACCTCACAGATACGCAGTATTTT.